The 22 T cell receptor beta chains reported below all come from one sample, sequenced in a study of blood T cell repertoires in COVID-19. The table came from immunoSEQ multiplex PCR; TCRdb's copy has only in-frame clones and leaves some out. The repertoire holds some 190,000 clones, about 88% seen once, with roughly 3.2% in the top ten. The sequencing sample was made of PBMCs or T cells enriched from blood (not recorded which). These receptors were taken from a woman aged 25 to 39 who had recovered from COVID-19.

The chain has TRBV19 and TRBJ1-4, with 11 positions matching TRBD1. The germline CDR1 and CDR2 sequences are LNHDA and SQIVND (reference sequence). With 9 bases clipped from V and 6 bases from J, the junction kept 3 bases outside the gene matches. This CDR3 contains 13 residues. Written as DNA, the CDR3 is TGTGCCAGCCGGACAGGGGGCTATGAAAAACTGTTTTTT. Translation gives CASRTGGYEKLFF.

This clone was detected once. Relative to the germline gene, one junction end is altered; a read error may explain this. The chain links TRBV7-6 to TRBJ2-7; TRBD1 aligns across 8 bases. Germline V gene sequence: CDR1 SGHVS, CDR2 FNYEAQ. The CDR3 sequence is 15 residues long. For the CDR3, the DNA is TGTGCCAGCAGCCCTCCCCTCGACAGGGGATACGAGCAATACTTC. This gives the protein CASSPPLDRGYEQYF.

The gene calls are TRBV6-4 and TRBJ1-2; 7 bases agree with TRBD1. The CDR3 has 14 residues. Germline-derived CDR1 and CDR2 are MRHNA and SNTAGT. V was pared by 2 bases and J by 3 bases, with 3 bases of the junction left unmatched. The CDR3 here is CASSDQGGDYGYTF. The CDR3 DNA reads as TGTGCCAGCAGTGACCAGGGGGGAGACTATGGCTACACCTTC.

The chain uses TRBV18 and TRBJ1-5, with a possible D match to TRBD1 (5 bases). Trimming took 5 bases from V and 2 from J, leaving 16 bases between them. The CDR3 is made up of 16 amino acids. The germline CDR1 and CDR2 sequences are KGHSH and LQKENI. The CDR3 DNA reads as TGTGCCAGCTCAGCCTCGGACCGGGGGGGCAATCAGCCCCAGCATTTT. Its protein is CASSASDRGGNQPQHF.

The CDR3 loop is CASSLATRDTNGYTF. DNA of the CDR3: TGTGCCAGCAGCTTGGCAACCCGGGACACTAATGGCTACACCTTC. The chain uses TRBV5-5 and TRBJ1-2; D is perhaps TRBD1 (6 bases). This CDR3 region has 15 residues. The germline gives CDR1 SGHKS, CDR2 YYEKEE (reference sequence). The V end lost 0 bases, the J end lost 6 bases, and 15 bases lay between the germline ends.

The J gene is TRBJ1-6, the V gene TRBV5-1; 10 nucleotides agree with TRBD1. The V gene end was trimmed by 4 bases and the J gene end by 9 bases; junction bases not matched to a gene: 4. This CDR3 is 14 amino acids long. Germline-derived CDR1 and CDR2 are SGHRS and YFSETQ. The CDR3 sequence is CASSPDRGASPLHF. In nucleotides, the CDR3 is TGCGCCAGCAGCCCGGACAGGGGGGCTTCACCCCTCCACTTT.

This clone was picked up a small number of times. The rearrangement joins TRBV20-1 to TRBJ2-7; 7 bases agree with TRBD2. Germline V gene lookup returns CDR1 DFQATT and CDR2 SNEGSKA (reference sequence). CDR3 size: 11 residues. V dropped 3 bases and J dropped 6; count of bases not matched to a gene: 2. CDR3 in amino acids: CSASQRGEQYV. The DNA for the CDR3 is TGCAGTGCTAGTCAGCGGGGCGAGCAGTACGTC.

The CDR3: CASSPSGTSGRAEQYF. As DNA, the CDR3 is TGTGCCAGCAGCCCCAGTGGGACTAGCGGGAGGGCCGAGCAGTACTTC. The chain recombines TRBV13 with TRBJ2-7, with TRBD2 matching 16 bases. The V gene's germline CDR1 is PRHDT and CDR2 FYEKMQ (reference sequence). The trim removed 5 bases at V and 6 bases at J, leaving 7 bases unmatched. The CDR3 is made up of 16 amino acids.

This clone was picked up one time. The chain combines TRBV7-9 with TRBJ1-4; 9 bases are shared with TRBD1. In germline, CDR1 is SEHNR, CDR2 FQNEAQ (reference sequence). The J segment lost 5 bases and the V segment lost 8 bases, leaving 6 bases of the junction unmatched. The CDR3 totals 14 residues. This CDR3 is CASEGQGGNEKLFF. Written as DNA, the CDR3 is TGTGCCAGCGAGGGACAGGGCGGAAATGAAAAACTGTTTTTT.

The genes are TRBV7-9 and TRBJ2-7, with D possibly being TRBD1 (6 bases). Per the germline V gene, CDR1 is SEHNR and CDR2 is FQNEAQ (reference sequence). The CDR3 runs to 13 residues. Trimming left V 5 bases short and J 3 bases short, with 11 bases between. The CDR3 nucleotides are TGTGCCAGCAGCCCTCCAGGGGACTACGAGCAGTACGTC. Its protein is CASSPPGDYEQYV.

The J gene is TRBJ1-2, the V gene TRBV5-4; 9 bases are a match to TRBD1. The V gene end was trimmed by 5 bases and the J gene end by 8 bases; junction bases not matched to a gene: 7. Germline V gene data show CDR1 as SGHNT and CDR2 as YYREEE (reference sequence). CDR3 length equals 13 residues. CDR3 protein: CASRDRGREGYTF. The CDR3 bases are TGTGCCAGCAGAGACAGGGGGAGAGAGGGCTACACCTTC.

The V gene is TRBV28, the J gene TRBJ2-2; 10 bases match TRBD2. The CDR3 runs 20 residues. Germline CDR1 reads MDHEN; CDR2 reads SYDVKM. Germline trimming cut 5 bases from V and 4 bases from J; bases unmatched to any gene: 19. The CDR3 spells CASSPLLGLAGAYPTGELFF. The CDR3 DNA follows: TGTGCCAGCAGTCCCTTACTGGGGCTAGCGGGAGCCTACCCCACCGGGGAGCTGTTTTTT.

The chain joins TRBV5-5 to TRBJ2-2; the match to TRBD1 covers 10 bases. CDR3 length: 14 residues. The V and J ends lost 0 bases and 7 bases, in that order; junction bases with no gene match: 0. Germline V lookup: CDR1 SGHKS, CDR2 YYEKEE (reference sequence). CDR3: CASSLGTGGGELFF. The CDR3 bases are TGTGCCAGCAGCTTGGGGACAGGGGGCGGGGAGCTGTTTTTT.

The chain links TRBV10-3 to TRBJ2-7; 9 bases agree with TRBD1. V lost 11 bases to trimming and J lost 5 bases; unmatched junction nucleotides: 10. The CDR3 extends over 13 amino acids. The germline gives CDR1 ENHRY, CDR2 SYGVKD. CDR3 coding DNA: TGTGCCGCACAAGGACAGGGGAGGAACGAGCAGTACTTC. The encoded protein is CAAQGQGRNEQYF.

The rearrangement links TRBV2 to TRBJ1-2; 8 bases agree with TRBD1. The CDR3 extends over 14 amino acids. J lost 8 bases, V lost 8 bases, and 13 bases had no gene match. Germline lookup yields CDR1 SNHLY and CDR2 FYNNEI. Here the CDR3 reads CASGGDRRVRGYTF. CDR3 in DNA: TGTGCCAGCGGGGGGGACAGGAGAGTTCGGGGCTACACCTTC.

This clone appeared a few times. The same CDR3 arises from other DNA sequences in this sample as well. The gene calls are TRBV11-2 and TRBJ2-1; possible D gene TRBD1, 6 bases. V lost 1 base and J lost 7, with 8 bases in between. CDR3 length equals 13 residues. The V gene's germline CDR1 is SGHAT and CDR2 FQNNGV. The CDR3 loop is CASSLAQGNEQFF. In DNA form, the CDR3 reads TGTGCCAGCAGCTTAGCGCAGGGGAATGAGCAGTTCTTC.

V and J are TRBV19 and TRBJ2-1; 7 bases match TRBD1. This CDR3 spans 13 amino acids. Germline lookup yields CDR1 LNHDA and CDR2 SQIVND (reference sequence). The J segment lost 7 bases and the V segment lost 8 bases, leaving 8 bases of the junction unmatched. The CDR3 bases are TGTGCCAGTCAAATACAGGGGTGGAATGAGCAGTTCTTC. This translates into CASQIQGWNEQFF.

This clone has just a few counts. CDR3 amino acids: CASSHGVEQYF. The CDR3 DNA reads as TGTGCCAGCAGCCACGGGGTCGAGCAGTACTTC. The gene calls are TRBV3-1 (or the pseudogene TRBV3-2) and TRBJ2-7; D perhaps matches TRBD2 (5 bases). From germline, CDR1 is LGHDT and CDR2 YNNKEL (reference sequence). The CDR3 length is 11 residues. V was trimmed by 3 bases and J by 6 bases, leaving 6 bases between them.

The chain links TRBV27 to TRBJ2-2; a possible D gene is TRBD2 (5 bases). V lost 5 bases to trimming and J lost 6 bases, with 7 bases between them. The length of the CDR3 is 12 residues. CDR1 is MNHEY and CDR2 is SMNVEV in the germline V gene (reference sequence). CDR3 region: CASSPGAGELFF. The CDR3 DNA is TGTGCCAGCAGTCCCGGGGCCGGGGAGCTGTTTTTT.

The rearrangement uses TRBV5-1 and TRBJ1-3; tentative D call: TRBD1 (5 bases). The CDR3 loop spans 13 amino acids. Trimming took 7 bases from V and 4 from J, leaving 12 bases between them. The germline V gene has CDR1 SGHRS and CDR2 YFSETQ. The DNA for the CDR3 is TGCGCCAGCTTCGGGGGTTCAGGAAACACCATATATTTT. This translates into CASFGGSGNTIYF.

V usage is TRBV24-1 and J usage is TRBJ2-3; D gene unclear. This CDR3 has 15 residues. The germline gives CDR1 KGHDR, CDR2 SFDVKD. The ends were cut back, 4 bases at V and 1 base at J, with 11 bases in the middle. CDR3 sequence: CATSDPRGRTDTQYF. CDR3 coding DNA: TGTGCCACCAGTGACCCTAGAGGTCGCACAGATACGCAGTATTTT.

This chain joins TRBV19 and TRBJ2-2, with 9 positions matching TRBD1. V gave up 3 bases and J gave up 6 bases; unmatched junction bases: 8. The V gene's germline CDR1 is LNHDA and CDR2 SQIVND (reference sequence). The CDR3 totals 16 residues. This chain's CDR3 is CASSILGTGKAGELFF. The CDR3 region has the DNA TGTGCCAGTAGTATTTTAGGGACAGGGAAGGCCGGGGAGCTGTTTTTT. The full variable domain, in which reference TRBV19 and TRBJ2-2 provide the parts outside the CDR3, is DGGITQSPKYLFRKEGQNVTLSCEQNLNHDAMYWYRQDPGQGLRLIYYSQIVNDFQKGDIAEGYSVSREKKESFPLTVTSAQKNPTAFYLCASSILGTGKAGELFFGEGSRLTVL.